The 9 T cell receptor beta chains reported below all come from one sample, sequenced in a study of blood T cell repertoires in COVID-19. Libraries were prepared by immunoSEQ multiplex PCR; TCRdb keeps only in-frame clonotypes and omits some of them. The table includes about 170,000 clones, around 80% detected once. Sequences were obtained from PBMCs or T cells enriched from blood (not recorded which). All receptors come from a woman in her 70s in a cohort exposed to, infected with or recovered from COVID-19 (not recorded which).

This clone was observed once. The chain joins TRBV24-1 to TRBJ2-2, with 8 nucleotides matching TRBD1. V was clipped by 3 bases and J by 1 base; unmatched bases: 6. This CDR3 has 17 amino acids. Per germline, CDR1 KGHDR and CDR2 SFDVKD. The CDR3 region has the DNA TGTGCCACCAGTGATATAGGACAGGGTGGGAACACCGGGGAGCTGTTTTTT. This translates into CATSDIGQGGNTGELFF.

The rearrangement links TRBV5-1 to TRBJ1-2; TRBD1 matches 7 bases. The length of the CDR3 is 14 residues. Germline CDR1 is SGHRS and CDR2 is YFSETQ. With V trimmed by 0 bases and J by 4 bases, 3 bases remained unmatched. CDR3 residues: CASSLEGAGYGYTF. The CDR3 DNA follows: TGCGCCAGCAGCTTGGAGGGGGCAGGCTATGGCTACACCTTC.

The chain couples TRBV27 to TRBJ1-2, with D tentatively TRBD1 (5 bases). The germline V and J ends were trimmed by 8 bases and 8 bases, with 15 bases remaining between them. This CDR3 is 12 amino acids long. Germline lookup yields CDR1 MNHEY and CDR2 SMNVEV (reference sequence). The DNA of the CDR3 is TGTGCCAGCTCCTCGCAGGGTGGAGGCTACACCTTC. It yields the protein CASSSQGGGYTF.

This clone was seen only once. The rearrangement uses TRBV5-1 and TRBJ2-7, with D unclear. The CDR3 covers 14 residues. V lost 1 base and J lost 2, with 10 bases in between. From germline, CDR1 is SGHRS and CDR2 YFSETQ. The CDR3 loop is CASSLSVLTYEQYF. Here the CDR3 DNA reads TGCGCCAGCAGCTTGTCCGTCCTTACCTACGAGCAGTACTTC.

This chain connects TRBV9 to TRBJ2-3, with D uncertain. The germline V gene has CDR1 SGDLS and CDR2 YYNGEE. V was clipped by 4 bases and J by 2 bases, with 5 bases between them. This CDR3 comprises 12 residues. CDR3 nucleotides: TGTGCCAGCAGCACTACCACAGATACGCAGTATTTT. Residues: CASSTTTDTQYF.

The rearrangement links TRBV3-1 (or the pseudogene TRBV3-2) to TRBJ1-2; D unclear. This CDR3 is 14 amino acids long. V was clipped by 1 base and J by 4 bases, with 10 bases between them. Germline CDR1 LGHDT, CDR2 YNNKEL (reference sequence). CDR3 nucleotides: TGTGCCAGCAGCCAAGGACCCTCGGGCTATGGCTACACCTTC. The encoded protein is CASSQGPSGYGYTF.

The V call is TRBV5-1, the J call TRBJ1-1; D uncertain. V was cut by 0 bases and J by 1 base, with 7 bases left in between. This CDR3 is 14 amino acids long. The V gene's germline CDR1 is SGHRS and CDR2 YFSETQ. The CDR3 bases are TGCGCCAGCAGCTTGGAACGCAGGAACACTGAAGCTTTCTTT. As protein: CASSLERRNTEAFF. The full variable domain, its missing parts supplied by reference TRBV5-1 and TRBJ1-1, is KAGVTQTPRYLIKTRGQQVTLSCSPISGHRSVSWYQQTPGQGLQFLFEYFSETQRNKGNFPGRFSGRQFSNSRSEMNVSTLELGDSALYLCASSLERRNTEAFFGQGTRLTVV.

The genes are TRBV2 and TRBJ2-3; D is undetermined. The CDR3 has 12 amino acids. Trimming removed 2 bases at V and 2 bases at J, with 2 bases between. Germline lookup yields CDR1 SNHLY and CDR2 FYNNEI. The CDR3 is CASSEYTDTQYF. CDR3 nucleotides: TGTGCCAGCAGTGAATACACAGATACGCAGTATTTT.

This chain links TRBV6-5 with TRBJ2-3; 10 nucleotides align to TRBD1. Trimming removed 2 bases from V and 3 bases from J; junction bases left unmatched: 5. Germline-derived CDR1 and CDR2 are MNHEY and SVGAGI. The length of the CDR3 is 16 residues. The chain's CDR3 is CASSYAGTGVTDTQYF. The CDR3 DNA follows: TGTGCCAGCAGTTACGCCGGGACAGGGGTAACAGATACGCAGTATTTT.